Presented here are 22 T cell receptor beta chains from one specimen sequenced in a study of Ad26.COV2.S vaccination and SARS-CoV-2 variants. Regarding treatment: 19 received Ad26.COV2.S at low or high dose, single or two shots; roughly 5 received placebo; per-sample allocation not given. Sampling took place 63 days after the first vaccine or placebo injection. This table comes from immunoSEQ multiplex PCR, and its TCRdb copy is limited to in-frame clones, with some not included. This table has 350,000 to 550,000 clones, roughly nine tenths appearing once. The sequences come from peripheral blood, collected in a trial of Ad26.COV2.S vaccine versus placebo. Every receptor here comes from a person between 18 and 65 years old who received the Ad26.COV2.S COVID-19 vaccine or a placebo.

The rearrangement uses TRBV4-3 and TRBJ1-5; D is unclear. The CDR3 runs 18 residues. The germline CDR1 and CDR2 sequences are LGHNA and YSLEER. The germline V and J ends were trimmed by 4 bases and 2 bases, with 21 bases remaining between them. This CDR3 reads CASSRDLGRPWGNQPQHF. In nucleotides, the CDR3 is TGCGCCAGCAGCCGAGACCTTGGACGTCCTTGGGGCAATCAGCCCCAGCATTTT.

This chain connects TRBV4-2 to TRBJ2-7; 12 bases agree with TRBD1. Germline CDR1 is LGHNA and CDR2 is YNFKEQ. V lost 3 bases, J lost 6 bases, and 6 bases stayed unmatched. The CDR3 runs 15 residues. CDR3 bases: TGTGCCAGCAGCCACGTCGGGACAGGGGGCTCCGAGCAGTACTTC. Protein sequence: CASSHVGTGGSEQYF.

V is TRBV3-1 (or the pseudogene TRBV3-2) and J is TRBJ2-2; D is undetermined. This CDR3 spans 12 amino acids. CDR1 is LGHDT, CDR2 YNNKEL, per germline (reference sequence). Trimming removed 4 bases from V and 7 bases from J, with 7 bases in between. CDR3 amino acids: CASSLNGGELFF. The CDR3 DNA reads as TGTGCCAGCAGCCTGAACGGCGGGGAGCTGTTTTTT.

The CDR3 loop reads CASSWGQGLDEQYF. CDR3 in DNA: TGCGCCAGCAGCTGGGGACAGGGGTTGGACGAGCAGTACTTC. The V call is TRBV5-1, the J call TRBJ2-7; TRBD1 aligns across 10 bases. Germline V gene sequence: CDR1 SGHRS, CDR2 YFSETQ. The CDR3 is 14 amino acids. V lost 3 bases, J lost 5 bases, and 5 bases stayed unmatched.

This clone was detected only once. The rearrangement links TRBV7-2 to TRBJ1-4; 8 nucleotides match TRBD1. The CDR3 extends over 18 amino acids. Germline V gene data show CDR1 as SGHTA and CDR2 as FQGNSA. V was pared by 5 bases and J by 0 bases, with 11 bases of the junction left unmatched. The CDR3 nucleotides read TGTGCCAGCAGCCGGGGAGGGACAGGACAGACAACTAATGAAAAACTGTTTTTT. It codes for CASSRGGTGQTTNEKLFF.

CDR3 sequence reads: CASSPAEGGELFF. CDR3 nucleotide sequence: TGTGCCAGCTCCCCGGCGGAGGGCGGGGAGCTGTTTTTT. The gene calls are TRBV3-1 (or the pseudogene TRBV3-2) and TRBJ2-2; possibly TRBD2 for D (6 bases). The germline V gene encodes CDR1 LGHDT and CDR2 YNNKEL (reference sequence). CDR3 length: 13 amino acids. V was trimmed by 8 bases and J by 7 bases, leaving 14 bases between them.

The V and J genes are TRBV11-3 and TRBJ1-3; the D is unclear. In germline, CDR1 is SGHNT, CDR2 YENEEA. Trimming took 1 base from V and 0 from J, leaving 4 bases between them. The CDR3 is 14 amino acids. The CDR3, as DNA: TGTGCCAGCAGCTTAGGTCACTCTGGAAACACCATATATTTT. Translating it yields CASSLGHSGNTIYF.

This chain links TRBV5-5 with TRBJ1-1, with D possibly TRBD1 on 6 matching bases. This CDR3 comprises 14 residues. Trimming took off 4 bases at V and 3 bases at J, with 13 bases between the two ends. Germline V gene lookup returns CDR1 SGHKS and CDR2 YYEKEE (reference sequence). This CDR3 is CASSLQGSYTEAFF. The CDR3 DNA follows: TGTGCCAGCAGCCTCCAGGGGAGTTACACTGAAGCTTTCTTT.

The chain combines TRBV11-2 with TRBJ2-1; D is perhaps TRBD1 or TRBD2 (5 bases each). CDR3 length: 15 amino acids. Trimming pared 3 bases from V and 3 bases from J, leaving 12 bases between. Looked up from germline, CDR1 is SGHAT and CDR2 is FQNNGV. As DNA, the CDR3 is TGTGCCAGCAGCTTTAGGGACGTCATCTACAATGAGCAGTTCTTC. Translating it yields CASSFRDVIYNEQFF.

This sequence joins TRBV6-4 and TRBJ1-2; D is uncertain. V lost 6 bases, J lost 4 bases, and 12 bases lay in between. CDR3 size: 13 residues. From germline, CDR1 is MRHNA and CDR2 SNTAGT. The chain's CDR3 is CASSPGIPYGYTF. CDR3 nucleotides: TGTGCCAGCAGCCCCGGGATACCCTATGGCTACACCTTC.

V usage is TRBV9 and J usage is TRBJ2-2; 11 positions match TRBD2. CDR3 length: 16 residues. Germline assignment: CDR1 SGDLS and CDR2 YYNGEE. Trimming at V came to 4 bases and at J to 1 base, leaving 3 bases not matched to a gene. DNA for the CDR3: TGTGCCAGCAGCCCCGGGACTAGCGGGAACACCGGGGAGCTGTTTTTT. It encodes CASSPGTSGNTGELFF.

The rearrangement joins TRBV13 to TRBJ2-1, with D unclear. V was trimmed by 3 bases and J by 5 bases, leaving 2 bases between them. The CDR3 has 11 residues. The germline V gene encodes CDR1 PRHDT and CDR2 FYEKMQ (reference sequence). CDR3 DNA sequence: TGTGCCAGCAGCTTCCACAATGAGCAGTTCTTC. Amino acids: CASSFHNEQFF.

V is TRBV14 and J is TRBJ1-2; no definite D call. Germline lookup yields CDR1 SGHDN and CDR2 FVKESK. This CDR3 comprises 13 residues. Trimming shortened V by 4 bases and J by 4 bases, and 10 bases separated the two germline ends. The CDR3 coding sequence is TGTGCCAGCAGCCGGACCCGGAGCTATGGCTACACCTTC. It yields the protein CASSRTRSYGYTF. Supplemented by reference TRBV14 and TRBJ1-2, the full variable domain reads EAGVTQFPSHSVIEKGQTVTLRCDPISGHDNLYWYRRVMGKEIKFLLHFVKESKQDESGMPNNRFLAERTGGTYSTLKVQPAELEDSGVYFCASSRTRSYGYTFGSGTRLTVV.

The V and J genes are TRBV9 and TRBJ1-2; D uncertain. Germline values: CDR1 SGDLS, CDR2 YYNGEE. Trimming left V 3 bases short and J 2 bases short, with 8 bases between. The CDR3 length is 13 residues. The CDR3: CASSETTNYGYTF. The CDR3 region has the DNA TGTGCCAGCAGCGAGACAACGAACTATGGCTACACCTTC.

This chain joins TRBV2 and TRBJ2-2; D could derive from TRBD1 or TRBD2 (5 bases each). Germline-derived CDR1 and CDR2 are SNHLY and FYNNEI. Trimming left V 8 bases short and J 5 bases short, with 12 bases between. This CDR3 is built from 13 residues. The CDR3 loop is CASFRDPTGELFF. CDR3 bases: TGTGCCAGCTTCCGGGACCCAACCGGGGAGCTGTTTTTT.

The chain is built from TRBV2 and TRBJ1-3, with D unclear. V dropped 5 bases and J dropped 0 bases, with 5 bases sitting between them. This CDR3 has 13 amino acids. The germline gives CDR1 SNHLY, CDR2 FYNNEI. The CDR3 DNA is TGTGCCAGCAGTTTCAGCTCTGGAAACACCATATATTTT. Translated: CASSFSSGNTIYF.

This chain joins TRBV4-3 and TRBJ1-2; unclear D gene. Germline V CDR1 and CDR2: LGHNA, YSLEER. The CDR3 has 16 residues. Trimming cost V 0 bases and J 3 bases, with 14 bases left between them. The CDR3 loop is CASSQDGRNGYYGYTF. The CDR3 DNA sequence: TGCGCCAGCAGCCAAGATGGGCGAAACGGATACTATGGCTACACCTTC.

The count of this clone is one. The chain combines TRBV9 with TRBJ2-3; 7 nucleotides match TRBD1. V lost 9 bases to trimming and J lost 4 bases; unmatched junction nucleotides: 5. Germline V gene lookup returns CDR1 SGDLS and CDR2 YYNGEE. There are 12 residues in the CDR3. Here the CDR3 reads CAIDQGADTQYF. Written as DNA, the CDR3 is TGTGCCATAGATCAGGGGGCAGATACGCAGTATTTT.

This chain connects TRBV6-5 to TRBJ1-1; D gene ambiguous. V was cut by 5 bases and J by 2 bases, with 12 bases left in between. The CDR3 totals 14 residues. Germline values: CDR1 MNHEY, CDR2 SVGAGI. CDR3 bases: TGTGCCAGCAGTAACGGACTGATAAACACTGAAGCTTTCTTT. Translating it yields CASSNGLINTEAFF.

The J gene is TRBJ1-6, the V gene TRBV27; 8 bases match TRBD1. CDR3 length equals 18 residues. Germline CDR1 reads MNHEY; CDR2 reads SMNVEV (reference sequence). V trimming: 4 bases; J trimming: 5 bases; junction bases outside the gene matches: 13. CDR3 protein: CASSSPEDRASDNSPLHF. The CDR3 DNA reads as TGTGCCAGCAGTTCACCCGAGGACAGGGCTAGCGATAATTCACCCCTCCACTTT.

The V call is TRBV3-1 (or the pseudogene TRBV3-2), the J call TRBJ2-4, with D hard to call. The length of the CDR3 is 14 residues. Germline V lookup: CDR1 LGHDT, CDR2 YNNKEL (reference sequence). V dropped 5 bases and J dropped 9 bases, with 17 bases sitting between them. DNA of the CDR3: TGTGCCAGCAGCGGACGGCATCACGCGGTCATTCAGTACTTC. It specifies CASSGRHHAVIQYF.

The CDR3 DNA is TGTGCCAGCAGCTCCGAGCCCTACGAGCAGTACTTC. Residues: CASSSEPYEQYF. V gene TRBV5-6 combines with J gene TRBJ2-7; D remains ambiguous. The CDR3 spans 12 residues. V was cut by 3 bases and J by 2 bases, with 6 bases left in between. Per germline, CDR1 SGHDT and CDR2 YYEEEE.